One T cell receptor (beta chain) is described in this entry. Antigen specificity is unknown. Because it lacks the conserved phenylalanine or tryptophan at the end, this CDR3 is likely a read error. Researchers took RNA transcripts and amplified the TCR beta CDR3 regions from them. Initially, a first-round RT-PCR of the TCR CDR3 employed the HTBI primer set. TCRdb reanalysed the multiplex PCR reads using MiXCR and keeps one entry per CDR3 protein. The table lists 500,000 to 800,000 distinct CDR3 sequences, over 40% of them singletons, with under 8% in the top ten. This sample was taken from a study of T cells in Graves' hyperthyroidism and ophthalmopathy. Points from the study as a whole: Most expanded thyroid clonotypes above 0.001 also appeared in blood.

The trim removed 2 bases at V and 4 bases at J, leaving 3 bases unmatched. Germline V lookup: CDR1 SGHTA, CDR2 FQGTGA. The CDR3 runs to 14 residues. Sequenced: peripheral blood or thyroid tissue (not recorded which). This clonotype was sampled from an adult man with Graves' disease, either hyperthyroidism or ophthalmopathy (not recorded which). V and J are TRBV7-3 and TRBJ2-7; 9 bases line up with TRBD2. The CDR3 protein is CASSLAGGLYEQYL. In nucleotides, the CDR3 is TGTGCCAGCAGCTTAGCGGGAGGGCTGTACGAGCAGTACCTC.